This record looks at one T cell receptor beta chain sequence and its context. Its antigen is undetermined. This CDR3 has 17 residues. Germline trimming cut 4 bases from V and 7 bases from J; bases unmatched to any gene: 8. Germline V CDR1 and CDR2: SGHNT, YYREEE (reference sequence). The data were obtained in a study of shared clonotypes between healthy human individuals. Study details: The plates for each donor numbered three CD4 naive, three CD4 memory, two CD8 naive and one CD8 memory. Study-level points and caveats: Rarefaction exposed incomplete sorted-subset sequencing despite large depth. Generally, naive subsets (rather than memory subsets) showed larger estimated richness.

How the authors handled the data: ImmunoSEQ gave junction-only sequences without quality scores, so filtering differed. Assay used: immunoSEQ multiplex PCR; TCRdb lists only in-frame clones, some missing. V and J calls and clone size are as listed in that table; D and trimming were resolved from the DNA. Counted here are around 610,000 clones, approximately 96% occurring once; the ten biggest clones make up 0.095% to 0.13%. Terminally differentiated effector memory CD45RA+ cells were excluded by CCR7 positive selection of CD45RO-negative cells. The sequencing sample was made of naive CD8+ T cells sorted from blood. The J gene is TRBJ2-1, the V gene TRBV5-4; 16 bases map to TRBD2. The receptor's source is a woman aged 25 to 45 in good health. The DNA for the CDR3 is TGTGCCAGCAGCCCAGGGACTAGCGGGAGGGGCTCGAATGAGCAGTTCTTC. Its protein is CASSPGTSGRGSNEQFF.